This passage covers 18 T cell receptor beta chains from one sample sequenced in a study of T cells in localized non-small cell lung cancer. Produced via immunoSEQ multiplex PCR; TCRdb's table is partial and in-frame only. The table lists about 12,000 clones, approximately 81% of them singletons. Sequencing was performed on peripheral blood, taken before any cancer treatment. The receptors were gathered from a male donor aged 60 or older with stage I lung adenocarcinoma.

The genes are TRBV5-1 and TRBJ2-3; 10 bases agree with TRBD2. This CDR3 is built from 15 residues. Looked up from germline, CDR1 is SGHRS and CDR2 is YFSETQ. V shed 4 bases, J shed 2 bases, and the junction held 4 bases outside the gene matches. This chain's CDR3 is CASSILAGATDTQYF. Here the CDR3 DNA reads TGCGCCAGCAGCATTCTAGCGGGGGCCACAGATACGCAGTATTTT.

The chain links TRBV29-1 to TRBJ2-5; maybe TRBD1 (5 bases). This CDR3 is built from 12 residues. Trimming pared 1 base from V and 2 bases from J, leaving 5 bases between. Per germline, CDR1 SQVTM and CDR2 ANQGSEA. CDR3 DNA sequence: TGCAGCGTTGAAGGACAGCAAGAGACCCAGTACTTC. It is translated as CSVEGQQETQYF. The variable domain in full, with the rest retrieved from reference TRBV29-1 and TRBJ2-5, is SAVISQKPSRDICQRGTSLTIQCQVDSQVTMMFWYRQQPGQSLTLIATANQGSEATYESGFVIDKFPISRPNLTFSTLTVSNMSPEDSSIYLCSVEGQQETQYFGPGTRLLVL.

The chain joins TRBV5-1 to TRBJ1-6, with TRBD1 identical over 7 bases. The J segment lost 7 bases and the V segment lost 7 bases, leaving 2 bases of the junction unmatched. This CDR3 comprises 12 residues. The germline gives CDR1 SGHRS, CDR2 YFSETQ. CDR3 protein: CASSQGNSPLHF. In DNA form, the CDR3 reads TGCGCCAGCTCACAGGGGAATTCACCCCTCCACTTT.

The chain combines TRBV9 with TRBJ2-7, with TRBD2 as a possible D gene (6 bases). V was cut by 7 bases and J by 3 bases, with 14 bases left in between. Germline V gives CDR1 SGDLS, CDR2 YYNGEE. CDR3 length: 13 amino acids. DNA of the CDR3: TGTGCCAGCGGAGCGGGCGACGGCTACGAGCAGTACTTC. As protein: CASGAGDGYEQYF.

This clone has only a few counts. V gene TRBV6-6 combines with J gene TRBJ2-7; the D call may be TRBD1 or TRBD2 (5 bases each). The CDR3 has 13 amino acids. V lost 4 bases and J 3 bases, leaving 10 bases between the germline ends. CDR1 MNHNY and CDR2 SVGAGI come from the germline V gene (reference sequence). CDR3 nucleotide sequence: TGTGCCAGCAGTTCGGGACGCCTCTACGAGCAGTACTTC. Protein: CASSSGRLYEQYF.

The chain employs TRBV30 and TRBJ1-3; tentative D call: TRBD1 (6 bases). The CDR3 runs to 13 residues. Germline CDR1 is GTSNPN and CDR2 is SVGIG (reference sequence). Trimming took off 0 bases at V and 10 bases at J, with 13 bases between the two ends. The DNA for the CDR3 is TGTGCCTGGAGTGTCCCGGGGGCTCGGACCATATATTTT. Protein: CAWSVPGARTIYF.

The gene calls are TRBV28 and TRBJ1-6; 7 bases agree with TRBD1. The CDR3 spans 15 residues. Trimming took 5 bases from V and 7 from J; bases not matched to a gene: 8. Germline CDR1 MDHEN, CDR2 SYDVKM. Here the CDR3 reads CASSPPTGRNSPLHF. The DNA of the CDR3 is TGTGCCAGCAGTCCCCCGACAGGGCGGAATTCACCCCTCCACTTT. Supplemented by reference TRBV28 and TRBJ1-6, the full variable domain reads DVKVTQSSRYLVKRTGEKVFLECVQDMDHENMFWYRQDPGLGLRLIYFSYDVKMKEKGDIPEGYSVSREKKERFSLILESASTNQTSMYLCASSPPTGRNSPLHFGNGTRLTVT.

V usage is TRBV27 and J usage is TRBJ2-1; 7 bases line up with TRBD2. CDR1 is MNHEY and CDR2 is SMNVEV in the germline V gene (reference sequence). The CDR3 runs 15 residues. J gave up 7 bases and V 5 bases, and 11 bases lay outside the gene matches. CDR3 DNA sequence: TGTGCCAGCAGTCCAGCGGGGAGCTTGGGGAATGAGCAGTTCTTC. This translates into CASSPAGSLGNEQFF.

With respect to this clone: Other nucleotide sequences in the sample specify the same CDR3. The J gene is TRBJ1-5, the V gene TRBV21-1; the table names TRBD1, a call not compared with the DNA. TRBV21-1 is classified as a pseudogene. CDR3 size: 16 residues. The CDR3 region is CASSKGDRNSNQPQHF. CDR3 nucleotides: TGTGCCAGCAGCAAAGGGGACAGAAATAGCAATCAGCCCCAGCACTTT.

The chain is built from TRBV7-9 and TRBJ1-4, with D possibly being TRBD1 (6 bases). This CDR3 is 15 amino acids long. V was pared by 4 bases and J by 5 bases, with 14 bases between. CDR1 and CDR2 from the germline V gene are SEHNR and FQNEAQ (reference sequence). CDR3 residues: CASSSTGRRNEKLFF. CDR3 sequence (DNA): TGTGCCAGCAGCTCCACAGGGCGAAGGAATGAAAAACTGTTTTTT.

The CDR3 loop is CASSLFASGANVLTF. The CDR3 coding sequence is TGTGCCAGCAGTTTGTTTGCCTCTGGGGCCAACGTCCTGACTTTC. This chain uses TRBV28 with TRBJ2-6; the D is unclear. The V end lost 3 bases, the J end lost 0 bases, and 6 bases lay between the germline ends. The germline V gene has CDR1 MDHEN and CDR2 SYDVKM. CDR3 length equals 15 residues.

The J gene is TRBJ2-7, the V gene TRBV11-2; D is possibly TRBD1 or TRBD2 (5 bases each). Between the trimmed V and J ends, which lost 0 bases and 6 bases, there was a span of 9 bases. The CDR3 is 13 residues long. CDR1 is SGHAT and CDR2 is FQNNGV in the germline V gene. The CDR3 DNA is TGTGCCAGCAGCTTAGATAGAGGGGCCGAGCAGTACTTC. This sequence encodes CASSLDRGAEQYF.

The chain links TRBV29-1 to TRBJ1-1, with D unresolved. V was shortened by 7 bases and J by 1 base, with 7 bases between the two germline ends. Per the germline V gene, CDR1 is SQVTM and CDR2 is ANQGSEA. There are 11 residues in the CDR3. CDR3 sequence reads: CSGVENTEAFF. The CDR3 coding sequence is TGCAGCGGTGTGGAGAACACTGAAGCTTTCTTT. The variable domain in full, completed from reference TRBV29-1 and TRBJ1-1, reads SAVISQKPSRDICQRGTSLTIQCQVDSQVTMMFWYRQQPGQSLTLIATANQGSEATYESGFVIDKFPISRPNLTFSTLTVSNMSPEDSSIYLCSGVENTEAFFGQGTRLTVV.

The chain employs TRBV6-5 and TRBJ1-5, with 8 bases fitting TRBD1. Germline CDR1 and CDR2: MNHEY and SVGAGI. V lost 6 bases and J lost 4; bases outside the gene matches: 2. CDR3 length: 13 residues. CDR3 sequence (DNA): TGTGCCAGCAGCCGGACAGGGAATCAGCCCCAGCATTTT. This translates into CASSRTGNQPQHF.

V gene TRBV11-2 combines with J gene TRBJ2-7; D not resolved. There are 15 residues in the CDR3. Trimming took 2 bases from V and 4 from J, leaving 15 bases between them. Looked up from germline, CDR1 is SGHAT and CDR2 is FQNNGV. The CDR3 spells CASSLSSLPGYEQYF. The CDR3 nucleotides read TGTGCCAGCAGCTTATCAAGTCTACCGGGTTACGAGCAGTACTTC.

The J gene is TRBJ1-2, the V gene TRBV19; D is unresolved. The CDR3 loop spans 13 amino acids. The germline V gene has CDR1 LNHDA and CDR2 SQIVND (reference sequence). With 7 bases removed from V and 8 bases from J, the gap between germline ends came to 17 bases. The CDR3 region has the DNA TGTGCCAGTACCGATCAATCGGATGGGGGCTACACCTTC. This sequence encodes CASTDQSDGGYTF.

This clone appeared a few times. The chain combines TRBV6-5 with TRBJ1-5, with D perhaps TRBD1 (5 bases). Deletions cut 5 bases from V and 9 bases from J, with 14 bases between. This CDR3 is 13 amino acids long. Germline V CDR1 and CDR2: MNHEY, SVGAGI. The CDR3 DNA sequence: TGTGCCAGCAGTCGCAGGGCCGAGGGGCCCCAGCATTTT. Its translation is CASSRRAEGPQHF.

The V gene is TRBV5-1, the J gene TRBJ2-2; the match to TRBD1 covers 10 bases. The CDR3 totals 16 residues. Unmatched junction bases numbered 8, after V lost 5 bases and J lost 4 bases. Looked up from germline, CDR1 is SGHRS and CDR2 is YFSETQ. The CDR3 nucleotides read TGCGCCAGCAGTCAAAGACAGGGGGCGAGCACCGGGGAGCTGTTTTTT. Translated: CASSQRQGASTGELFF.